The 28 T cell receptor beta chains in this list originate from one sample, sequenced in a study of shared clonotypes between healthy human individuals. The method was immunoSEQ multiplex PCR; TCRdb's version includes in-frame clones alone and lacks a portion of them. The sample gives about a million clones, around 75% of which show up once; 1.5% is in the top ten. Material for sequencing was memory CD4+ T cells sorted from blood. Subset in this sample: CD45RA-negative fraction. Source of these receptors: a man younger than 35 in good health.

The genes are TRBV6-1 and TRBJ2-2; 9 bases align to TRBD1. This CDR3 is 15 amino acids long. Germline V gives CDR1 MNHNS, CDR2 SASEGT. V gave up 7 bases and J gave up 2 bases; unmatched junction bases: 5. This chain's CDR3 is CASTGQGTNTGELFF. CDR3 DNA: TGTGCCAGCACAGGACAGGGGACTAACACCGGGGAGCTGTTTTTT.

The chain combines TRBV19 with TRBJ1-5, with TRBD1 as a possible D gene (5 bases). Looked up from germline, CDR1 is LNHDA and CDR2 is SQIVND (reference sequence). The CDR3 is made up of 18 amino acids. Deletions cut 6 bases from V and 3 bases from J, with 24 bases between. Here the CDR3 DNA reads TGTGCCAGTAGGGACACGGGCATCTCCTTTTCCCCCAATCAGCCCCAGCATTTT. This gives the protein CASRDTGISFSPNQPQHF.

The chain recombines TRBV6-1 with TRBJ1-2, with 8 bases lining up with TRBD1. With 7 bases clipped from V and 6 bases from J, the junction kept 7 bases outside the gene matches. Germline V gene sequence: CDR1 MNHNS, CDR2 SASEGT. This CDR3 region has 13 residues. CDR3 coding DNA: TGTGCCAGCACTCCGAACAGGGGGAATGGCTACACCTTC. Translated: CASTPNRGNGYTF.

Comments on this clone: This likely traces to a read error, being one base from a far larger clone. The rearrangement uses TRBV19 and TRBJ2-5; the D is unclear. The J call is doubtful: the DNA matches TRBJ2-7 better. Germline CDR1 and CDR2: LNHDA and SQIVND (reference sequence). This CDR3 spans 13 amino acids. CDR3 loop: CASSIPGSYEQYF. The CDR3 DNA is TGTGCCAGTAGTATCCCAGGCTCCTACGAGCAGTACTTC.

This clone was observed a few times. The chain uses TRBV7-9 and TRBJ2-2; D call uncertain. Deletions cut 2 bases from V and 1 base from J, with 5 bases between. CDR3 length: 14 residues. CDR1 is SEHNR, CDR2 FQNEAQ, per germline (reference sequence). The CDR3 region is CASSLFQNTGELFF. The CDR3 region has the DNA TGTGCCAGCAGCTTATTTCAGAACACCGGGGAGCTGTTTTTT.

This clone was observed a handful of times. This sequence joins TRBV18 and TRBJ1-2, with D possibly TRBD1 on 6 matching bases. Looked up from germline, CDR1 is KGHSH and CDR2 is LQKENI. The ends were cut back, 5 bases at V and 0 bases at J, with 19 bases in the middle. This CDR3 has 17 residues. The CDR3 loop is CASSALDSSQANYGYTF. Here the CDR3 DNA reads TGTGCCAGCTCAGCGCTGGACAGCTCCCAAGCTAACTATGGCTACACCTTC.

This clone is a singleton in its sample. The chain employs TRBV7-2 and TRBJ2-7; possibly TRBD1 or TRBD2 for D (5 bases each). V was shortened by 4 bases and J by 9 bases, with 22 bases between the two germline ends. Germline assignment: CDR1 SGHTA and CDR2 FQGNSA. There are 15 residues in the CDR3. CDR3 residues: CASSSWDGATSRQYF. The CDR3 DNA reads as TGTGCCAGCAGCTCGTGGGACGGAGCTACGAGCAGGCAGTACTTC.

This chain uses TRBV6-1 with TRBJ1-4; D perhaps matches TRBD1 (6 bases). The CDR3 totals 15 residues. Germline lookup yields CDR1 MNHNS and CDR2 SASEGT. V was pared by 6 bases and J by 0 bases, with 11 bases between. The CDR3: CASSGQSATNEKLFF. The DNA for the CDR3 is TGTGCCAGCAGCGGACAGTCTGCAACTAATGAAAAACTGTTTTTT.

This chain joins TRBV9 and TRBJ2-1; 8 bases match TRBD1. In germline, CDR1 is SGDLS, CDR2 YYNGEE. V lost 4 bases, J lost 3 bases, and 6 bases stayed unmatched. The CDR3 sequence is 15 residues long. This CDR3 reads CASSLTGVYYNEQFF. For the CDR3, the DNA is TGTGCCAGCAGCTTGACAGGGGTATACTACAATGAGCAGTTCTTC.

This sequence joins TRBV30 and TRBJ2-1, with D hard to call. The V gene lost 3 bases and the J gene lost 7 bases, with 10 bases spanning the gap. Germline-derived CDR1 and CDR2 are GTSNPN and SVGIG (reference sequence). CDR3 size: 12 residues. This CDR3 reads CAWSRTRNEQFF. The CDR3 DNA reads as TGTGCCTGGAGCAGGACGCGGAATGAGCAGTTCTTC.

The genes are TRBV11-2 and TRBJ1-4; D is uncertain. Germline V gene sequence: CDR1 SGHAT, CDR2 FQNNGV. The V end was cut by 2 bases, the J end by 4 bases, with 5 bases between. CDR3 size: 13 residues. CDR3 nucleotides: TGTGCCAGCAGCTTATCAGATAATGAAAAACTGTTTTTT. Translation gives CASSLSDNEKLFF.

There are a few counts of this clone. This chain connects TRBV7-9 to TRBJ1-4; D ambiguous. V was cut by 5 bases and J by 5 bases, with 15 bases left in between. The germline V gene encodes CDR1 SEHNR and CDR2 FQNEAQ (reference sequence). The CDR3 loop spans 15 amino acids. The CDR3 sequence: CASSPRLGMNEKLFF. For the CDR3, the DNA is TGTGCCAGCAGCCCCCGGCTCGGGATGAATGAAAAACTGTTTTTT.

The rearrangement joins TRBV6-5 to TRBJ2-1, with 9 bases aligning to TRBD1. Trimming removed 1 base from V and 7 bases from J; junction bases left unmatched: 8. Germline CDR1 is MNHEY and CDR2 is SVGAGI. The CDR3 totals 16 residues. The CDR3 reads CASSYLTGGISNEQFF. In DNA form, the CDR3 reads TGTGCCAGCAGTTACTTGACAGGGGGGATCTCGAATGAGCAGTTCTTC.

This clone was recorded a few times. The V gene is TRBV6-1, the J gene TRBJ1-4; 9 bases line up with TRBD1. CDR3 length equals 13 residues. The trim removed 6 bases at V and 8 bases at J, leaving 4 bases unmatched. From germline, CDR1 is MNHNS and CDR2 SASEGT. CDR3 coding DNA: TGTGCCAGCAGAGACGGGACAGGGGAAAAACTGTTTTTT. Its protein is CASRDGTGEKLFF.

This clone has more than one count but fewer than ten. The J gene is TRBJ2-2, the V gene TRBV6-5; tentative D call: TRBD1 (6 bases). Germline CDR1 MNHEY, CDR2 SVGAGI. The CDR3 sequence is 13 residues long. The V end lost 5 bases, the J end lost 6 bases, and 10 bases lay between the germline ends. The CDR3 DNA reads TGTGCCAGCAGTCTCAACAGGGCCGGGGAGCTGTTTTTT. Its protein product is CASSLNRAGELFF.

This clone was seen once. J is TRBJ1-2 and V is TRBV7-2; D gene unclear. The CDR3 runs 15 residues. Germline V gene lookup returns CDR1 SGHTA and CDR2 FQGNSA. The ends were cut back, 1 base at V and 1 base at J, with 10 bases in the middle. The CDR3 DNA sequence: TGTGCCAGCAGCTTAGAGGGTCCGATTAACTATGGCTACACCTTC. This sequence encodes CASSLEGPINYGYTF. Full variable domain (remainder filled in from reference TRBV7-2 and TRBJ1-2): GAGVSQSPSNKVTEKGKDVELRCDPISGHTALYWYRQSLGQGLEFLIYFQGNSAPDKSGLPSDRFSAERTGGSVSTLTIQRTQQEDSAVYLCASSLEGPINYGYTFGSGTRLTVV.

This chain joins TRBV7-6 and TRBJ2-3; D unclear. Germline-derived CDR1 and CDR2 are SGHVS and FNYEAQ. V dropped 0 bases and J dropped 4 bases, with 8 bases sitting between them. This CDR3 region has 14 residues. The CDR3 DNA reads TGTGCCAGCAGCTTAGCGGGAAACCCAGATACGCAGTATTTT. This sequence encodes CASSLAGNPDTQYF.

The rearrangement links TRBV29-1 to TRBJ2-3; possible D gene TRBD2, 6 bases. Germline V gene sequence: CDR1 SQVTM, CDR2 ANQGSEA. V was cut by 4 bases and J by 2 bases, with 10 bases left in between. There are 13 residues in the CDR3. The CDR3 region is CSVVPSVTDTQYF. The CDR3 nucleotides read TGCAGCGTTGTTCCTAGCGTCACAGATACGCAGTATTTT.

The V call is TRBV9, the J call TRBJ2-7, with 9 nucleotides matching TRBD2. V was pared by 1 base and J by 4 bases, with 6 bases of the junction left unmatched. This CDR3 region has 15 residues. Germline lookup yields CDR1 SGDLS and CDR2 YYNGEE. The CDR3 DNA reads TGTGCCAGCAGCGTACAAGCGGGGGGTTTTTACGAGCAGTACTTC. It translates to CASSVQAGGFYEQYF.

Comments on this clone: Other DNA sequences in the sample encode the same CDR3. The J gene is TRBJ2-1, the V gene TRBV30; D is unresolved. The germline V gene encodes CDR1 GTSNPN and CDR2 SVGIG (reference sequence). The CDR3 sequence is 10 residues long. The V gene lost 6 bases and the J gene lost 10 bases, with 10 bases spanning the gap. The CDR3 DNA reads as TGTGCCTGCGTGACCGGCGAGCAGTTCTTC. The encoded protein is CACVTGEQFF.

This sequence joins TRBV30 and TRBJ2-7; the D is unclear. V was pared by 5 bases and J by 5 bases, with 10 bases between. Germline V gene lookup returns CDR1 GTSNPN and CDR2 SVGIG (reference sequence). CDR3 length: 11 residues. The CDR3 here is CAWAAFNEQYF. The CDR3 nucleotides are TGTGCCTGGGCCGCATTCAACGAGCAGTACTTC.

The V and J genes are TRBV4-3 and TRBJ2-3; no clear D. Germline V gene data show CDR1 as LGHNA and CDR2 as YSLEER. The CDR3 spans 14 residues. With 0 bases removed from V and 2 bases from J, the gap between germline ends came to 6 bases. CDR3 in DNA: TGCGCCAGCAGCCAAGACTCTCTCACAGATACGCAGTATTTT. Residues: CASSQDSLTDTQYF.

The chain recombines TRBV5-5 with TRBJ1-2; the D is unclear. The ends were cut back, 0 bases at V and 2 bases at J, with 14 bases in the middle. Looked up from germline, CDR1 is SGHKS and CDR2 is YYEKEE (reference sequence). This CDR3 is built from 16 residues. The CDR3 sequence is CASSLVPTAANYGYTF. The CDR3 DNA reads as TGTGCCAGCAGCTTGGTTCCCACCGCGGCAAACTATGGCTACACCTTC.

This chain connects TRBV7-2 to TRBJ2-1; 11 bases map to TRBD2. Losses at the gene ends were 6 bases for V and 5 bases for J; bases not matched to a gene: 3. The CDR3 has 14 residues. The V gene's germline CDR1 is SGHTA and CDR2 FQGNSA. The CDR3 loop is CASRRLAGNNEQFF. The CDR3 DNA follows: TGTGCCAGCAGACGACTAGCGGGGAACAATGAGCAGTTCTTC. Combining the CDR3 with reference TRBV7-2 and TRBJ2-1 gives the whole variable domain GAGVSQSPSNKVTEKGKDVELRCDPISGHTALYWYRQSLGQGLEFLIYFQGNSAPDKSGLPSDRFSAERTGGSVSTLTIQRTQQEDSAVYLCASRRLAGNNEQFFGPGTRLTVL.

This clone was picked up many times. J is TRBJ2-1 and V is TRBV7-2; weak D call: TRBD1 (6 bases). This CDR3 has 15 residues. V was cut by 5 bases and J by 0 bases, with 11 bases left in between. Germline V CDR1 and CDR2: SGHTA, FQGNSA. The CDR3 region has the DNA TGTGCCAGCAGCCCGGGACACAGCTCCTACAATGAGCAGTTCTTC. This codes for CASSPGHSSYNEQFF.

This chain joins TRBV7-8 and TRBJ1-5; 7 bases fit TRBD1. The germline gives CDR1 SGHVS, CDR2 FQNEAQ. With 0 bases clipped from V and 5 bases from J, the junction kept 4 bases outside the gene matches. The CDR3 covers 15 residues. The CDR3 protein is CASSLAQGGHQPQHF. The DNA of the CDR3 is TGTGCCAGCAGCTTAGCGCAGGGGGGCCATCAGCCCCAGCATTTT.

J is TRBJ2-2 and V is TRBV18, with a possible D match to TRBD1 (5 bases). V dropped 3 bases and J dropped 0 bases, with 14 bases sitting between them. Germline V gene lookup returns CDR1 KGHSH and CDR2 LQKENI. The CDR3 runs to 17 residues. The CDR3 here is CASSPGVGATNTGELFF. The CDR3 DNA sequence: TGTGCCAGCTCACCGGGTGTAGGGGCCACGAACACCGGGGAGCTGTTTTTT.

This clone was recorded a few times. This rearrangement joins TRBV6-6 to TRBJ2-4, with 9 bases identical to TRBD2. Germline-derived CDR1 and CDR2 are MNHNY and SVGAGI (reference sequence). The CDR3 spans 15 residues. V shed 4 bases, J shed 6 bases, and the junction held 7 bases outside the gene matches. CDR3 in amino acids: CASSLAGALGNIQYF. For the CDR3, the DNA is TGTGCCAGCAGTTTAGCGGGGGCCCTCGGAAACATTCAGTACTTC.